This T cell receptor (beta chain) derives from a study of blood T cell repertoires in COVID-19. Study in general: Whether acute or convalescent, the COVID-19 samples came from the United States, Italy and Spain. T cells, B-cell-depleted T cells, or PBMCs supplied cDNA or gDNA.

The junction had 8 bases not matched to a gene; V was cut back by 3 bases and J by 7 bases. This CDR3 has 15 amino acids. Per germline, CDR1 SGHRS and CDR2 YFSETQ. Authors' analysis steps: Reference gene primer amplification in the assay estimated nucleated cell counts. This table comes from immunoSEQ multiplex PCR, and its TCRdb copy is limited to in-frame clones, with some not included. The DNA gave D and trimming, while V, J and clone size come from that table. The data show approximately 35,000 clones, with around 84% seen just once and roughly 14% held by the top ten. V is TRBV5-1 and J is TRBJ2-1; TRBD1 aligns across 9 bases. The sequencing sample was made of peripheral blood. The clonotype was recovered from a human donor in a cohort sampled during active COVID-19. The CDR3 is CASSSTGGAWNEQFF. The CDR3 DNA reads TGCGCCAGCAGCTCCACAGGGGGCGCGTGGAATGAGCAGTTCTTC.